This passage covers 10 T cell receptor beta chains from one sample sequenced in a study of blood T cells in healthy people across ages. The use of a sample-barcoded 5' primer and a J-beta primer mix characterized a second PCR of about 7 to 12 cycles. TCRdb re-called the 5' RACE reads with MiXCR, one entry per CDR3 protein. The repertoire includes 1.5 million to 2 million distinct CDR3 sequences, around half of them detected once, and approximately 2.1% sits in the top ten. The sequenced material came from blood. These receptor sequences come from a middle-aged woman in good health.

V usage is TRBV7-8 and J usage is TRBJ1-2; D ambiguous. CDR3 length: 15 residues. Germline-derived CDR1 and CDR2 are SGHVS and FQNEAQ. V lost 0 bases and J 8 bases, leaving 16 bases between the germline ends. The CDR3 here is CASSLAPPGERGYTF. The CDR3 DNA is TGTGCCAGCAGCTTAGCTCCCCCCGGCGAGAGGGGCTACACCTTC.

This clonotype was seen a few times. This rearrangement joins TRBV4-3 to TRBJ2-1; D gene unclear. The CDR3 is 16 residues long. CDR1 is LGHNA and CDR2 is YSLEER in the germline V gene. The V end was cut by 4 bases, the J end by 0 bases, with 13 bases between. The CDR3 here is CASSPTSAPSYNEQFF. In nucleotides, the CDR3 is TGCGCCAGCAGCCCCACTTCCGCCCCCTCCTACAATGAGCAGTTCTTC.

V usage is TRBV5-6 and J usage is TRBJ1-5; D may be TRBD1 (5 bases). The germline gives CDR1 SGHDT, CDR2 YYEEEE. V lost 4 bases, J lost 3 bases, and 20 bases lay in between. The CDR3 length is 17 residues. CDR3 sequence reads: CASSHRKNGTANQPQHF. The CDR3 DNA is TGTGCCAGCAGCCATAGAAAAAATGGGACGGCCAATCAGCCCCAGCATTTT.

This chain connects TRBV12-3 or TRBV12-4 to TRBJ2-6, with 8 positions matching TRBD1. This CDR3 is 16 amino acids long. After removal of 5 bases from V and 4 bases from J, the junction contained 7 bases not matched to a gene. The CDR3, as DNA: TGTGCCAGCAGTCTCCCACAGGGGGTCGGGGCCAACGTCCTGACTTTC. Protein product: CASSLPQGVGANVLTF.

The genes are TRBV10-3 and TRBJ2-1; 10 bases align to TRBD2. Trimming at V came to 6 bases and at J to 5 bases, leaving 13 bases not matched to a gene. The CDR3 has 17 residues. The germline gives CDR1 ENHRY, CDR2 SYGVKD. CDR3 nucleotides: TGTGCCATCAGGGGTTATCCCAGCGGGGGGGCCGACAATGAGCAGTTCTTC. Amino acid sequence: CAIRGYPSGGADNEQFF.

The chain links TRBV10-3 to TRBJ2-1; maybe TRBD1 (6 bases). CDR1 is ENHRY and CDR2 is SYGVKD in the germline V gene. The V gene lost 4 bases and the J gene lost 9 bases, with 16 bases spanning the gap. The CDR3 has 14 amino acids. This CDR3 is CAISAKTGFTEQFF. The CDR3, as DNA: TGTGCCATCAGTGCGAAGACAGGATTTACTGAGCAGTTCTTC.

This clonotype has a handful of counts. V gene TRBV5-1 combines with J gene TRBJ2-7, with TRBD1 identical over 8 bases. Trimming at V came to 1 base and at J to 2 bases, leaving 5 bases not matched to a gene. Germline-derived CDR1 and CDR2 are SGHRS and YFSETQ. The CDR3 covers 15 residues. For the CDR3, the DNA is TGCGCCAGCAGCTTGAGGACAGGGAAAACCTACGAGCAGTACTTC. Residues: CASSLRTGKTYEQYF.

Turning to this clonotype: One end of the junction fails to match germline, which may point to a read error. The gene calls are TRBV24-1 and TRBJ2-3; possibly TRBD2 for D (5 bases). CDR1 is KGHDR and CDR2 is SFDVKD in the germline V gene. The CDR3 is made up of 16 amino acids. CDR3 nucleotide sequence: TGTGCCACCAGTGTATCGGAGGAATTAAGCACAGATACGCGGTATTTT. Protein: CATSVSEELSTDTRYF.

The chain employs TRBV11-3 and TRBJ2-1; D assignment may be TRBD1 or TRBD2 (5 bases each). The CDR3 extends over 15 amino acids. Trimming removed 5 bases from V and 4 bases from J, with 15 bases in between. CDR1 is SGHNT, CDR2 YENEEA, per germline. As DNA, the CDR3 is TGTGCCAGCAGCACGTCAGGGAGCGGTTACAATGAGCAGTTCTTC. It translates to CASSTSGSGYNEQFF.

CDR3: CASSTQGARSEKLFF. The CDR3 bases are TGTGCCAGCAGTACACAGGGGGCGCGAAGTGAAAAACTGTTTTTT. This sequence joins TRBV6-5 and TRBJ1-4; the match to TRBD1 covers 9 bases. The CDR3 loop spans 15 amino acids. J lost 7 bases, V lost 5 bases, and 8 bases had no gene match. Germline V gives CDR1 MNHEY, CDR2 SVGAGI.